One and the same sample provided the 9 T cell receptor beta chains below, sequenced in a study of regulatory T cells in long-lasting Graves disease. The sample's time point: persistent/refractory GD, antithyroid drugs over 5 years with positive TRAb. Extracted PBMC RNA gave rise to the TCR library. The authors built TCR beta libraries using iRepertoire HTBI primers and Arm-PCR of CDR3 regions. TCRdb independently ran MiXCR on the multiplex PCR reads; one entry per CDR3 protein. The table includes more than 300,000 distinct CDR3 sequences, 20% detected once. Sequenced here: peripheral blood mononuclear cells (PBMCs), sampled when the disease was refractory, from a patient treated with antithyroid drugs. Every receptor here comes from a female donor with Graves disease.

This clonotype has just one count. This sequence joins TRBV27 and TRBJ2-2; 11 bases fit TRBD1. Germline V gene sequence: CDR1 MNHEY, CDR2 SMNVEV (reference sequence). After removal of 5 bases from V and 9 bases from J, the junction contained 17 bases not matched to a gene. There are 18 residues in the CDR3. The CDR3 region has the DNA TGTGCCAGCAGTCCTGGGCAAGGGGGACAGGGGGTTATTCGGGAGCTGTTTTTT. Its translation is CASSPGQGGQGVIRELFF.

The chain joins TRBV20-1 to TRBJ2-1; D is undetermined. The length of the CDR3 is 12 residues. With 6 bases removed from V and 3 bases from J, the gap between germline ends came to 9 bases. Germline CDR1 reads DFQATT; CDR2 reads SNEGSKA (reference sequence). DNA for the CDR3: TGCAGTGCGAAGGCTGTCTACAATGAGCAGTTCTTC. As protein: CSAKAVYNEQFF.

The CDR3 loop reads CASSLVGGLNTEAFF. As DNA, the CDR3 is TGTGCCAGCAGCTTGGTAGGGGGCTTGAACACTGAAGCTTTCTTT. The V call is TRBV5-5, the J call TRBJ1-1; 7 bases align to TRBD1. CDR1 and CDR2 (germline): SGHKS, YYEKEE (reference sequence). V shed 0 bases, J shed 0 bases, and the junction held 2 bases outside the gene matches. There are 15 residues in the CDR3.

This clonotype was seen many times. CDR3 nucleotide sequence: TGTGCCACCAGTGATTCGCGGCCCTTGGGCAGGGGGCCCGGGACCCAGTACTTC. Its translation is CATSDSRPLGRGPGTQYF. This chain joins TRBV24-1 and TRBJ2-5; 8 positions agree with TRBD1. The CDR3 is 18 residues long. Trimming at V came to 2 bases and at J to 7 bases, leaving 17 bases not matched to a gene. CDR1 and CDR2 from the germline V gene are KGHDR and SFDVKD.

This rearrangement joins TRBV2 to TRBJ2-7; 10 positions agree with TRBD1. CDR1 is SNHLY and CDR2 is FYNNEI in the germline V gene. J gave up 0 bases and V 7 bases, and 6 bases lay outside the gene matches. This CDR3 is 15 amino acids long. The CDR3 sequence is CASTGTGVGSYEQYF. In nucleotides, the CDR3 is TGTGCCAGCACCGGGACAGGGGTTGGCTCCTACGAGCAGTACTTC. The full variable domain, rest sourced from reference TRBV2 and TRBJ2-7, is EPEVTQTPSHQVTQMGQEVILRCVPISNHLYFYWYRQILGQKVEFLVSFYNNEISEKSEIFDDQFSVERPDGSNFTLKIRSTKLEDSAMYFCASTGTGVGSYEQYFGPGTRLTVT.

This clonotype was observed at least ten times. This chain connects TRBV5-1 to TRBJ2-7, with 9 bases that match TRBD1. The CDR3 sequence is 16 residues long. The V and J ends lost 4 bases and 4 bases, in that order; junction bases with no gene match: 12. CDR1 and CDR2 from the germline V gene are SGHRS and YFSETQ. The CDR3 loop reads CASSKSPGQGPYEQYF. The CDR3 DNA follows: TGCGCCAGCAGCAAATCTCCGGGACAGGGTCCTTACGAGCAGTACTTC.

The chain employs TRBV6-2 or TRBV6-3 and TRBJ1-2; tentative D call: TRBD1 (5 bases). The V end was cut by 2 bases, the J end by 5 bases, with 15 bases between. This CDR3 comprises 15 residues. Germline V gene data show CDR1 as MNHEY and CDR2 as SVGEGT. The CDR3 is CASSYRVDSLYGYTF. CDR3 bases: TGTGCCAGCAGTTACCGGGTAGACAGTTTGTATGGCTACACCTTC.

This clonotype has a count of ten or more. V usage is TRBV28 and J usage is TRBJ2-4; 9 bases are a match to TRBD2. Losses at the gene ends were 4 bases for V and 7 bases for J; bases not matched to a gene: 8. Germline lookup yields CDR1 MDHEN and CDR2 SYDVKM. The CDR3 consists of 15 residues. The CDR3: CASSSLGGGGNIQYF. The DNA of the CDR3 is TGTGCCAGCAGTTCCCTGGGCGGGGGGGGGAACATTCAGTACTTC.

The chain couples TRBV2 to TRBJ2-1; D is possibly TRBD1 (6 bases). The CDR3 consists of 13 residues. Looked up from germline, CDR1 is SNHLY and CDR2 is FYNNEI. Trimming cost V 7 bases and J 7 bases, with 14 bases left between them. The CDR3 region is CASTNRVWNEQFF. The DNA for the CDR3 is TGTGCCAGCACAAACAGGGTATGGAATGAGCAGTTCTTC.